This T cell receptor beta chain comes out of a study of T-cell memory formation after mild COVID-19. General study results and limits: Some SARS-CoV-2-responding clones were already detected in memory before infection. Contracting clones from day 15 to 85 showed balanced CD4/CD8; later expanders favored CD4+. CD8+ contracting clones occupied EMRA, while CD4+ ones occupied mainly CM and EM.

The 5'RACE method, run with constant-segment primers, produced TCR alpha and TCR beta cDNA libraries (carrying sample barcodes and UMIs). TCRdb re-called the 5' RACE reads with MiXCR, one entry per CDR3 protein. This sample has some 120,000 distinct CDR3 sequences, with around 15% found just once. The CDR3 is 15 residues long. Germline CDR1 and CDR2: SGHVS and FNYEAQ. Trimming at V came to 1 base and at J to 4 bases, leaving 4 bases not matched to a gene. Notes on this clonotype: Its antigen is unknown.

The gene calls are TRBV7-6 and TRBJ2-5, with 9 bases aligning to TRBD2. Sequenced material: PBMCs or a T cell subset sorted from them (not recorded which). This TCR derives from a man in his late teens or twenties who had mild COVID-19 (a few samples of this study predate the infection). Cell type and time point are not known. In DNA, the CDR3 is TGTGCCAGCAGCTTAGTAGCGGGGGCGTCAGAGACCCAGTACTTC. This translates into CASSLVAGASETQYF.